Each of the 26 T cell receptor beta chains below was sequenced from the same sample in a study of shared clonotypes between healthy human individuals. Assay: immunoSEQ multiplex PCR; the TCRdb copy retains only in-frame clones and omits some. The table has more than 2 million clones, around 95% seen once. Input material: naive CD4+ T cells sorted from blood. Subset noted: CD45RA+ positively selected. These receptors were taken from a man aged 18 to 29 in good health.

The chain joins TRBV2 to TRBJ1-5, with a possible D match to TRBD1 (6 bases). V lost 4 bases and J 3 bases, leaving 13 bases between the germline ends. The CDR3 sequence is 15 residues long. Germline V gene data show CDR1 as SNHLY and CDR2 as FYNNEI. CDR3 protein: CASSVQGITNQPQHF. The CDR3 nucleotides read TGTGCCAGCAGTGTTCAGGGGATTACCAATCAGCCCCAGCATTTT.

This clone was found once. Different DNA sequences within this sample yield the same CDR3. This chain joins TRBV11-3 and TRBJ1-1; D is unresolved. Deletions cut 3 bases from V and 1 base from J, with 6 bases between. The CDR3 runs to 13 residues. From germline, CDR1 is SGHNT and CDR2 YENEEA. CDR3 DNA: TGTGCCAGCAGCTTCGGACGGAACACTGAAGCTTTCTTT. Encoded protein: CASSFGRNTEAFF.

The V and J genes are TRBV7-8 and TRBJ2-7; D is possibly TRBD2 (5 bases). Per the germline V gene, CDR1 is SGHVS and CDR2 is FQNEAQ. The CDR3 loop spans 15 amino acids. Trimming left V 2 bases short and J 2 bases short, with 13 bases between. In DNA form, the CDR3 reads TGTGCCAGCAGCTTAAGAAGGGAGCGCCCCTACGAGCAGTACTTC. It specifies CASSLRRERPYEQYF.

Comment on this clone: Other DNA sequences in the same sample also yield this CDR3. This chain joins TRBV5-1 and TRBJ1-3; D gene unclear. Looked up from germline, CDR1 is SGHRS and CDR2 is YFSETQ. V lost 1 base and J lost 2, with 7 bases in between. The CDR3 loop spans 14 amino acids. The CDR3 reads CASSLSGAGNTIYF. CDR3 DNA sequence: TGCGCCAGCAGCTTGAGCGGGGCTGGAAACACCATATATTTT. Combining the CDR3 with reference TRBV5-1 and TRBJ1-3 gives the whole variable domain KAGVTQTPRYLIKTRGQQVTLSCSPISGHRSVSWYQQTPGQGLQFLFEYFSETQRNKGNFPGRFSGRQFSNSRSEMNVSTLELGDSALYLCASSLSGAGNTIYFGEGSWLTVV.

The V and J genes are TRBV6-5 and TRBJ2-2; weak D call: TRBD1 (6 bases). CDR3 length: 15 residues. Trimming removed 5 bases from V and 9 bases from J, with 19 bases in between. CDR1 and CDR2 (germline): MNHEY, SVGAGI. CDR3 in amino acids: CASSPMGTPARELFF. CDR3 bases: TGTGCCAGCAGTCCTATGGGGACACCCGCCAGGGAGCTGTTTTTT.

This chain joins TRBV7-9 and TRBJ1-2, with 7 bases fitting TRBD1. The CDR3 loop spans 14 amino acids. The germline V gene has CDR1 SEHNR and CDR2 FQNEAQ (reference sequence). The J segment lost 8 bases and the V segment lost 4 bases, leaving 10 bases of the junction unmatched. The CDR3 sequence is CASSSPEGADGYTF. DNA of the CDR3: TGTGCCAGCAGCTCCCCGGAGGGGGCAGACGGCTACACCTTC.

In this sample, this clone turned up once. The chain joins TRBV11-2 to TRBJ2-2; 13 bases line up with TRBD2. This CDR3 spans 17 amino acids. J was trimmed by 7 bases and V by 6 bases; bases with no gene match: 11. CDR1 and CDR2 from the germline V gene are SGHAT and FQNNGV. The CDR3 protein is CASSWTSGSTLHGELFF. For the CDR3, the DNA is TGTGCCAGCAGTTGGACTAGCGGGAGTACGCTCCACGGGGAGCTGTTTTTT.

Comments on this clone: The same CDR3 is also encoded by other DNA sequences in this sample. The chain has TRBV2 and TRBJ1-2; D is unclear. V dropped 4 bases and J dropped 4 bases, with 7 bases sitting between them. The CDR3 length is 12 residues. In germline, CDR1 is SNHLY, CDR2 FYNNEI. DNA for the CDR3: TGTGCCAGCAGTGTAGGACCCTATGGCTACACCTTC. Protein sequence: CASSVGPYGYTF.

The genes are TRBV10-3 and TRBJ1-6; TRBD1 might be the D (6 bases). Trimming pared 3 bases from V and 7 bases from J, leaving 16 bases between. The length of the CDR3 is 16 residues. Germline CDR1 is ENHRY and CDR2 is SYGVKD. The CDR3 sequence is CAISERSGDRNSPLHF. The DNA for the CDR3 is TGTGCCATCAGTGAAAGATCAGGGGATCGAAATTCACCCCTCCACTTT.

With respect to this clone: Other DNA sequences from this sample encode an identical CDR3 as well. This rearrangement joins TRBV6-5 to TRBJ2-3; D uncertain. The V gene lost 0 bases and the J gene lost 3 bases, with 4 bases spanning the gap. The CDR3 has 13 amino acids. Germline loops: CDR1 MNHEY, CDR2 SVGAGI. The chain's CDR3 is CASSYSSTDTQYF. The CDR3 bases are TGTGCCAGCAGTTACTCTTCAACAGATACGCAGTATTTT.

The chain uses TRBV13 and TRBJ2-1; D is unclear. From germline, CDR1 is PRHDT and CDR2 FYEKMQ (reference sequence). This CDR3 comprises 13 residues. V was pared by 8 bases and J by 7 bases, with 15 bases between. CDR3 nucleotides: TGTGCCAGCCTGGCCGGGCCGCAGAATGAGCAGTTCTTC. It encodes CASLAGPQNEQFF.

V gene TRBV11-2 combines with J gene TRBJ2-2, with unresolved D. Germline-derived CDR1 and CDR2 are SGHAT and FQNNGV. This CDR3 region has 16 residues. The ends were cut back, 8 bases at V and 0 bases at J, with 16 bases in the middle. The CDR3 loop is CASRSGDRANTGELFF. CDR3 DNA: TGTGCCAGCCGATCAGGAGATCGGGCGAACACCGGGGAGCTGTTTTTT.

This chain links TRBV13 with TRBJ2-7, with TRBD2 matching 13 bases. V shed 5 bases, J shed 1 base, and the junction held 11 bases outside the gene matches. Per germline, CDR1 PRHDT and CDR2 FYEKMQ (reference sequence). The CDR3 is 18 amino acids. CDR3 bases: TGTGCCAGCAGCGAATTCCCGGGACTAGCGGGACAATCCTACGAGCAGTACTTC. Translated, it gives CASSEFPGLAGQSYEQYF. The full variable domain, completed using reference TRBV13 and TRBJ2-7, is AAGVIQSPRHLIKEKRETATLKCYPIPRHDTVYWYQQGPGQDPQFLISFYEKMQSDKGSIPDRFSAQQFSDYHSELNMSSLELGDSALYFCASSEFPGLAGQSYEQYFGPGTRLTVT.

V gene TRBV10-3 combines with J gene TRBJ2-5; 7 bases map to TRBD1. With 7 bases clipped from V and 0 bases from J, the junction kept 5 bases outside the gene matches. The CDR3 contains 14 residues. CDR1 ENHRY and CDR2 SYGVKD come from the germline V gene. CDR3 DNA: TGTGCCATCAAGGCCACAGGGGACCAAGAGACCCAGTACTTC. This codes for CAIKATGDQETQYF.

The chain links TRBV30 to TRBJ1-1, with D perhaps matching TRBD1 (6 bases). Per germline, CDR1 GTSNPN and CDR2 SVGIG (reference sequence). This CDR3 is 17 amino acids long. Trimming removed 2 bases at V and 1 base at J, with 20 bases between. The CDR3: CAWSSTGTDHPNTEAFF. In nucleotides, the CDR3 is TGTGCCTGGAGTTCTACAGGGACTGACCACCCGAACACTGAAGCTTTCTTT.

The rearrangement joins TRBV10-3 to TRBJ1-1; the D is unclear. Per the germline V gene, CDR1 is ENHRY and CDR2 is SYGVKD. CDR3 length equals 13 residues. V shed 0 bases and J shed 6 bases, with 8 bases lying between them. The CDR3 nucleotides are TGTGCCATCAGTGAGTCAAGGCAGGCTGAAGCTTTCTTT. Its protein product is CAISESRQAEAFF.

CDR3 sequence (DNA): TGCGCCAGCGGACGAGTGTACCAAGAGACCCAGTACTTC. It yields the protein CASGRVYQETQYF. This rearrangement joins TRBV5-1 to TRBJ2-5; no definite D call. The germline gives CDR1 SGHRS, CDR2 YFSETQ. This CDR3 is built from 13 residues. Trimming removed 7 bases from V and 0 bases from J, with 10 bases in between.

This clone was recorded once. This sample includes further DNA sequences coding for the same CDR3. The genes are TRBV6-6 and TRBJ2-2; D is undetermined. This CDR3 has 12 amino acids. The germline V gene has CDR1 MNHNY and CDR2 SVGAGI (reference sequence). V shed 6 bases and J shed 2 bases, with 4 bases lying between them. The CDR3 reads CASSLNTGELFF. The CDR3 nucleotides read TGTGCCAGCAGCCTAAACACCGGGGAGCTGTTTTTT.

Comments on this clone: Within the sample, other DNA sequences also encode this same CDR3. This chain joins TRBV6-5 and TRBJ2-7, with D possibly being TRBD1 (5 bases). Trimming took off 6 bases at V and 3 bases at J, with 15 bases between the two ends. Looked up from germline, CDR1 is MNHEY and CDR2 is SVGAGI. The CDR3 extends over 14 amino acids. The CDR3, as DNA: TGTGCCAGCAGCCTGGGGCAGGGCAACTACGAGCAGTACTTC. It codes for CASSLGQGNYEQYF.

This chain uses TRBV7-9 with TRBJ1-1; D is undetermined. V lost 2 bases, J lost 1 base, and 8 bases lay in between. Germline loops: CDR1 SEHNR, CDR2 FQNEAQ (reference sequence). The CDR3 length is 14 residues. CDR3 nucleotide sequence: TGTGCCAGCAGCTTATACGCGGGGAACACTGAAGCTTTCTTT. This translates into CASSLYAGNTEAFF.

V usage is TRBV5-1 and J usage is TRBJ1-6, with a tentative D call TRBD1 (6 bases). V dropped 0 bases and J dropped 13 bases, with 17 bases sitting between them. The CDR3 has 15 amino acids. Per the germline V gene, CDR1 is SGHRS and CDR2 is YFSETQ. The CDR3 sequence is CASSLGRGPGEPLHF. The CDR3 nucleotides are TGCGCCAGCAGCTTGGGCAGGGGCCCGGGGGAGCCCCTCCACTTT.

The chain uses TRBV5-4 and TRBJ2-6; 8 bases align to TRBD1. The V gene end was trimmed by 1 base and the J gene end by 0 bases; junction bases not matched to a gene: 3. Germline V gene sequence: CDR1 SGHNT, CDR2 YYREEE (reference sequence). CDR3 size: 17 residues. DNA of the CDR3: TGTGCCAGCAGCTTGAGGGACAGGACCTCTGGGGCCAACGTCCTGACTTTC. Translating gives CASSLRDRTSGANVLTF.

CDR3 loop: CASSQGQGRTRAFF. CDR3 DNA sequence: TGTGCCAGCAGCCAGGGACAGGGCAGGACAAGAGCTTTCTTT. The V and J genes are TRBV14 and TRBJ1-1, with 9 bases lining up with TRBD1. The length of the CDR3 is 14 residues. CDR1 and CDR2 (germline): SGHDN, FVKESK. The ends lost 3 bases at V and 10 bases at J; junction bases unmatched: 9.

In its sample, this clone was seen once. The chain recombines TRBV5-1 with TRBJ2-3, with 7 bases identical to TRBD1. V trimming: 9 bases; J trimming: 2 bases; junction bases outside the gene matches: 9. CDR3 length: 14 amino acids. Germline V gene data show CDR1 as SGHRS and CDR2 as YFSETQ. The CDR3 loop is CATRQGGFTDTQYF. CDR3 bases: TGCGCCACTAGACAGGGTGGGTTCACAGATACGCAGTATTTT. The variable domain in full, completed from reference TRBV5-1 and TRBJ2-3, reads KAGVTQTPRYLIKTRGQQVTLSCSPISGHRSVSWYQQTPGQGLQFLFEYFSETQRNKGNFPGRFSGRQFSNSRSEMNVSTLELGDSALYLCATRQGGFTDTQYFGPGTRLTVL.

The chain carries TRBV7-2 and TRBJ1-2; 9 bases match TRBD1. CDR1 and CDR2 from the germline V gene are SGHTA and FQGNSA. The CDR3 covers 14 residues. Losses at the gene ends were 3 bases for V and 5 bases for J; bases not matched to a gene: 4. The CDR3 DNA reads TGTGCCAGCAGCTTTTCCGGGACAGGGTATGGCTACACCTTC. It is translated as CASSFSGTGYGYTF.

V and J are TRBV9 and TRBJ2-7; TRBD2 matches 7 bases. There are 15 residues in the CDR3. J was trimmed by 2 bases and V by 0 bases; bases with no gene match: 5. Germline V gene lookup returns CDR1 SGDLS and CDR2 YYNGEE. CDR3 nucleotide sequence: TGTGCCAGCAGCGTAGCGGGGGGACCTACCTACGAGCAGTACTTC. Translated: CASSVAGGPTYEQYF.